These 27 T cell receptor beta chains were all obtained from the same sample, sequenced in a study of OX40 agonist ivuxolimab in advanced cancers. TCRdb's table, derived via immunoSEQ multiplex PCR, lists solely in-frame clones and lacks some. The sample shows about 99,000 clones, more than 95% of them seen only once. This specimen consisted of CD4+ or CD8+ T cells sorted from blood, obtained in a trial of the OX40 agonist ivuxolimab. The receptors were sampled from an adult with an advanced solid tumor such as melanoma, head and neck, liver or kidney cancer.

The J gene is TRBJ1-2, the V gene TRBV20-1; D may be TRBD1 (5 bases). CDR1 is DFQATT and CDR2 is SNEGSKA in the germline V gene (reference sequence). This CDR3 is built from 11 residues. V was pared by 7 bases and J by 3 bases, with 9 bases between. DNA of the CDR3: TGCAGTGAGGGGTCCGACTATGGCTACACCTTC. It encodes CSEGSDYGYTF.

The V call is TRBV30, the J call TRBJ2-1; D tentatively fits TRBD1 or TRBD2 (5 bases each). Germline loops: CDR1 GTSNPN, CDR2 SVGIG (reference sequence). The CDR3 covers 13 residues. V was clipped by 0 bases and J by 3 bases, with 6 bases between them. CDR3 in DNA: TGTGCCTGGAGTGTGGGGGTCTACAATGAGCAGTTCTTC. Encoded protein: CAWSVGVYNEQFF.

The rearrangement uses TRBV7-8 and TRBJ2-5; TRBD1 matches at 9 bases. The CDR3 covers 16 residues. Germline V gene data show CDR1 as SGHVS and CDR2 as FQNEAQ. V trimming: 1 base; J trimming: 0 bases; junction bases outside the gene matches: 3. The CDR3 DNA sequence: TGTGCCAGCAGCTTAGGGACAGGGGAGTACCAAGAGACCCAGTACTTC. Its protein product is CASSLGTGEYQETQYF.

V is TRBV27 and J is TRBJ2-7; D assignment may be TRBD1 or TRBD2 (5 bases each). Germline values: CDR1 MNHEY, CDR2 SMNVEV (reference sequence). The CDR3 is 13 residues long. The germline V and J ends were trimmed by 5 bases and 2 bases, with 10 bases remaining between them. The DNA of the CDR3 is TGTGCCAGCAGTCGGGACGGACCCTACGAGCAGTACTTC. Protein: CASSRDGPYEQYF.

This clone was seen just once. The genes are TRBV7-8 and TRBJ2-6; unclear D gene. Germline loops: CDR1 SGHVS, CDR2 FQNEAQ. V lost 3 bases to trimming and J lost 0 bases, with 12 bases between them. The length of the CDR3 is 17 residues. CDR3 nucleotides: TGTGCCAGCAGCTTTCTCCTTCCGGGCTCTGGGGCCAACGTCCTGACTTTC. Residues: CASSFLLPGSGANVLTF.

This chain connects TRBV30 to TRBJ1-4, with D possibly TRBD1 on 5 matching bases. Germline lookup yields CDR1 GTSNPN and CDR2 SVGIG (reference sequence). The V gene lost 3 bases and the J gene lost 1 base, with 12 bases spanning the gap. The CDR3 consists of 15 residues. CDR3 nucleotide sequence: TGTGCCTGGAGCGGGGGTTTAGGAACTAATGAAAAACTGTTTTTT. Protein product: CAWSGGLGTNEKLFF.

As DNA, the CDR3 is TGCGCCAGCAGCCAGGGGGACCTAAGTGGAAGCACAGATACGCAGTATTTT. Translation gives CASSQGDLSGSTDTQYF. The chain recombines TRBV4-1 with TRBJ2-3; D tentatively reads TRBD1 or TRBD2 (5 bases each). The V end lost 3 bases, the J end lost 0 bases, and 16 bases lay between the germline ends. There are 17 residues in the CDR3. Per the germline V gene, CDR1 is MGHRA and CDR2 is YSYEKL.

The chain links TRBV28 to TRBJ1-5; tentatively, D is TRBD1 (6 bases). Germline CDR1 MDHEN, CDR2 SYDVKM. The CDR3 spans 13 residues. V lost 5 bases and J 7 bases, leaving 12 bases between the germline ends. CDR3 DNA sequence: TGTGCCAGCAGTCCTAGGGGGGTCCAGCCCCAGCATTTT. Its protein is CASSPRGVQPQHF.

CDR3 protein: CASSTWEGYEQYF. DNA of the CDR3: TGTGCCAGCAGCACATGGGAGGGCTACGAGCAGTACTTC. This chain joins TRBV9 and TRBJ2-7; 7 positions match TRBD2. The CDR3 runs to 13 residues. Per the germline V gene, CDR1 is SGDLS and CDR2 is YYNGEE. Trimming at V came to 4 bases and at J to 3 bases, leaving 4 bases not matched to a gene.

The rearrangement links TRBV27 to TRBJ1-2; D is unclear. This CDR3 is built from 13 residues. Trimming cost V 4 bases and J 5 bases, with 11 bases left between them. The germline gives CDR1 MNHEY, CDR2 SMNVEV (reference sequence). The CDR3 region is CASSYGERYGYTF. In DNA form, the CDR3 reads TGTGCCAGCAGTTACGGGGAGAGGTATGGCTACACCTTC.

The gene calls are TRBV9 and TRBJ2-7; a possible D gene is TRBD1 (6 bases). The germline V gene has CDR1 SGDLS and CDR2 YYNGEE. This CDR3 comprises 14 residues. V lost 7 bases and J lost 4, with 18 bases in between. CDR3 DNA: TGTGCCAGCTCCGGGAAAGGGGGATCTTACGAGCAGTACTTC. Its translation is CASSGKGGSYEQYF.

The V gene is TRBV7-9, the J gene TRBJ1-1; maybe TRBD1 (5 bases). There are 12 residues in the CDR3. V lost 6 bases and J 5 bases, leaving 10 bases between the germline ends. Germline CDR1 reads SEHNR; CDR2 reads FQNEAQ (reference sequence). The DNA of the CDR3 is TGTGCCAGCAGTCCTAGGGGAACTGAAGCTTTCTTT. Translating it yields CASSPRGTEAFF.

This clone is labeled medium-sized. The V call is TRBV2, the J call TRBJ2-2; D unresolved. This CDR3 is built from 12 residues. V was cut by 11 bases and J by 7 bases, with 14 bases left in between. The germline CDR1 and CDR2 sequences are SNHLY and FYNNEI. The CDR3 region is CADRSWDGELFF. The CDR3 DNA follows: TGTGCCGACCGGAGCTGGGACGGGGAGCTGTTTTTT.

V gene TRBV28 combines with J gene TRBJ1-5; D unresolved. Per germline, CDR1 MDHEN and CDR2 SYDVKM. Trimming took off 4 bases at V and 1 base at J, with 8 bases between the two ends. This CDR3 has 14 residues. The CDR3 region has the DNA TGTGCCAGCAGTTACCGGGGAAGCAATCAGCCCCAGCATTTT. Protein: CASSYRGSNQPQHF. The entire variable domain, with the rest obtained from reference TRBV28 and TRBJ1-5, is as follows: DVKVTQSSRYLVKRTGEKVFLECVQDMDHENMFWYRQDPGLGLRLIYFSYDVKMKEKGDIPEGYSVSREKKERFSLILESASTNQTSMYLCASSYRGSNQPQHFGDGTRLSIL.

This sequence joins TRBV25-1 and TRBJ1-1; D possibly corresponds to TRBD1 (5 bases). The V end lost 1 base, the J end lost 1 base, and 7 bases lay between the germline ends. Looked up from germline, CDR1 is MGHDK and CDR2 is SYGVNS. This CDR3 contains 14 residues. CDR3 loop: CASSELGENTEAFF. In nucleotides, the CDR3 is TGTGCCAGCAGTGAATTGGGGGAGAACACTGAAGCTTTCTTT.

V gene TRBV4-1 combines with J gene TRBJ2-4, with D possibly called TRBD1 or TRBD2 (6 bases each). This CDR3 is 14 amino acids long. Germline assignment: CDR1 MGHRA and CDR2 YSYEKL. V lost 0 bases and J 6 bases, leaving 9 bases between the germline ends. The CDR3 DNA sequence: TGCGCCAGCAGCCAAGAGGGGGGCAGAAACATTCAGTACTTC. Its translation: CASSQEGGRNIQYF.

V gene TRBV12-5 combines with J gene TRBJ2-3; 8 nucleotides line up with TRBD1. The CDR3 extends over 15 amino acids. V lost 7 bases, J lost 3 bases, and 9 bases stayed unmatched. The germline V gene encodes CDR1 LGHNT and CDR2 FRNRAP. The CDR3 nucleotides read TGTGCTAGTGCCAGAGGGGGACAGGCGACAGATACGCAGTATTTT. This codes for CASARGGQATDTQYF.

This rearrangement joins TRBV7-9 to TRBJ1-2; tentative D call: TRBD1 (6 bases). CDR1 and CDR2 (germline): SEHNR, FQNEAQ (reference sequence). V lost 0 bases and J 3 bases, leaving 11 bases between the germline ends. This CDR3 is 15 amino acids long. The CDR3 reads CASSLAQGGDYGYTF. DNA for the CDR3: TGTGCCAGCAGCTTAGCACAGGGAGGAGACTATGGCTACACCTTC.

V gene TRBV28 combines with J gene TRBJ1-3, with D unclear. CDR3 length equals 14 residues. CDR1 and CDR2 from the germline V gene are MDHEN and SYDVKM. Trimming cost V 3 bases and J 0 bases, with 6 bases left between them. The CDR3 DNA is TGTGCCAGCAGTTTCCAGGACTCTGGAAACACCATATATTTT. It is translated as CASSFQDSGNTIYF.

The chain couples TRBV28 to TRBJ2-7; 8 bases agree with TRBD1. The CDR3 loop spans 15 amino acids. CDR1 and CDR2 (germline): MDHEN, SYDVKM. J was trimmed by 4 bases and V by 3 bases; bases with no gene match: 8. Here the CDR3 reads CASSLDRAGWYEQYF. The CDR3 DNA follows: TGTGCCAGCAGTTTGGACAGGGCCGGATGGTACGAGCAGTACTTC.

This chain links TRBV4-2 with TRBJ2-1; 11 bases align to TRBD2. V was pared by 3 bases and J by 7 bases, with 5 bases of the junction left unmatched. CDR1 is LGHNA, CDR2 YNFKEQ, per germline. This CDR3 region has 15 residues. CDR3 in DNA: TGTGCCAGCAGCCACACTAGCGGGAGTAAAAATGAGCAGTTCTTC. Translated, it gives CASSHTSGSKNEQFF.

This chain's CDR3 is CSGVDAGRYNEQFF. CDR3 bases: TGCAGCGGGGTGGACGCGGGGCGCTACAATGAGCAGTTCTTC. The J gene is TRBJ2-1, the V gene TRBV29-1; TRBD2 might be the D (6 bases). Trimming shortened V by 7 bases and J by 3 bases, and 16 bases separated the two germline ends. This CDR3 is built from 14 residues. The germline V gene encodes CDR1 SQVTM and CDR2 ANQGSEA.

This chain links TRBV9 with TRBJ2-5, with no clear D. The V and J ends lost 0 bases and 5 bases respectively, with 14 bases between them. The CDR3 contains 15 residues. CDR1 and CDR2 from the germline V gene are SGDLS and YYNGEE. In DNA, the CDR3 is TGTGCCAGCAGCGTAGATTCGAGTCTTGGGGAGACCCAGTACTTC. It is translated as CASSVDSSLGETQYF.

CDR3 loop: CASSYSSGGNTEAFF. In nucleotides, the CDR3 is TGTGCCAGCAGTTACTCTTCGGGGGGGAACACTGAAGCTTTCTTT. The J gene is TRBJ1-1, the V gene TRBV6-5; possibly TRBD1 for D (5 bases). The V end lost 0 bases, the J end lost 1 base, and 9 bases lay between the germline ends. The CDR3 runs to 15 residues. The germline V gene has CDR1 MNHEY and CDR2 SVGAGI.

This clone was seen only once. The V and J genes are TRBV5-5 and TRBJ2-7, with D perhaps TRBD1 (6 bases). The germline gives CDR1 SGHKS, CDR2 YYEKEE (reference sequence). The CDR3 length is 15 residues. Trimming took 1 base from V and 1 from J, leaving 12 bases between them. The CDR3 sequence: CASSLHWQGSYEQYF. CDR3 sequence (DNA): TGTGCCAGCAGCTTGCACTGGCAGGGGTCCTACGAGCAGTACTTC. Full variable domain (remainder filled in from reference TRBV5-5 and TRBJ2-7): DAGVTQSPTHLIKTRGQQVTLRCSPISGHKSVSWYQQVLGQGPQFIFQYYEKEERGRGNFPDRFSARQFPNYSSELNVNALLLGDSALYLCASSLHWQGSYEQYFGPGTRLTVT.

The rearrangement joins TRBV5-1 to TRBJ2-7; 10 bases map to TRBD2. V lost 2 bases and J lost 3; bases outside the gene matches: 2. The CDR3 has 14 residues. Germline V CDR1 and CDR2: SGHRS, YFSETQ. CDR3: CASSLASGGYEQYF. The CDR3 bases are TGCGCCAGCAGCTTAGCTAGCGGGGGCTACGAGCAGTACTTC.

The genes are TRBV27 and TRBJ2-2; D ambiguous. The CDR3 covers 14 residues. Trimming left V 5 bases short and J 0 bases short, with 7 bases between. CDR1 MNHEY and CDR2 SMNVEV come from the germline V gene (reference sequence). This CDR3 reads CASSLWANTGELFF. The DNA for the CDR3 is TGTGCCAGCAGTCTGTGGGCGAACACCGGGGAGCTGTTTTTT.